These 29 T cell receptor beta chains share one sample of origin, sequenced in a study of blood T cell repertoires in COVID-19. Sequencing used immunoSEQ multiplex PCR; TCRdb keeps in-frame clones, though not all of them. The table includes some 120,000 clones, 83% detected once. The sequenced material came from peripheral blood. These receptors all stem from a man at least 80 years old with active or convalescent COVID-19.

V and J are TRBV27 and TRBJ1-2, with D uncertain. The V and J ends lost 2 bases and 0 bases respectively, with 4 bases between them. The CDR3 is made up of 13 amino acids. Germline CDR1 is MNHEY and CDR2 is SMNVEV (reference sequence). This CDR3 is CASSLQANYGYTF. The CDR3 DNA is TGTGCCAGCAGTTTACAGGCTAACTATGGCTACACCTTC.

This clone has only one observation. The CDR3 bases are TGTGCCTGGAGTGAAAGCAAGAGCAATCAGCCCCAGCATTTT. Residues: CAWSESKSNQPQHF. The chain employs TRBV30 and TRBJ1-5; D gene ambiguous. Trimming pared 1 base from V and 1 base from J, leaving 8 bases between. This CDR3 contains 14 residues. Germline V gene sequence: CDR1 GTSNPN, CDR2 SVGIG (reference sequence).

V gene TRBV18 combines with J gene TRBJ1-2; TRBD1 aligns across 8 bases. The CDR3 is made up of 14 amino acids. V was pared by 0 bases and J by 6 bases, with 3 bases of the junction left unmatched. In germline, CDR1 is KGHSH, CDR2 LQKENI. The CDR3 region has the DNA TGTGCCAGCTCACCACCGGGACAGGAGCATGGCTACACCTTC. Its translation: CASSPPGQEHGYTF.

To note about this clone: Other nucleotide sequences from this sample produce the same CDR3. V and J are TRBV2 and TRBJ2-3; 13 nucleotides line up with TRBD2. V lost 4 bases, J lost 3 bases, and 4 bases stayed unmatched. The CDR3 is made up of 16 amino acids. Germline CDR1 is SNHLY and CDR2 is FYNNEI. The CDR3 reads CASSARTSGGTDTQYF. CDR3 DNA: TGTGCCAGCAGTGCCAGGACTAGCGGGGGAACAGATACGCAGTATTTT.

This clone was seen only once. The genes are TRBV7-9 and TRBJ1-1; no clear D gene. Germline-derived CDR1 and CDR2 are SEHNR and FQNEAQ (reference sequence). V gave up 2 bases and J gave up 4 bases, with 11 bases separating them. The CDR3 runs to 14 residues. The CDR3 spells CASSLRVESTEAFF. For the CDR3, the DNA is TGTGCCAGCAGCTTACGGGTAGAATCCACTGAAGCTTTCTTT.

This chain uses TRBV15 with TRBJ2-3, with 13 bases matching TRBD2. Germline lookup yields CDR1 LNHNV and CDR2 YYDKDF (reference sequence). J lost 5 bases, V lost 7 bases, and 6 bases had no gene match. The CDR3 has 15 amino acids. The CDR3 DNA reads as TGTGCCACCAAAAGGACTAGCGGGGGAATAGATACGCAGTATTTT. The encoded protein is CATKRTSGGIDTQYF.

The chain recombines TRBV10-3 with TRBJ1-5, with 8 bases identical to TRBD1. Trimming removed 6 bases from V and 2 bases from J; junction bases left unmatched: 3. Germline loops: CDR1 ENHRY, CDR2 SYGVKD. The CDR3 has 14 residues. CDR3 sequence (DNA): TGTGCCATCAGCGAGACAGGGGGCAATCAGCCCCAGCATTTT. Its protein is CAISETGGNQPQHF.

This chain uses TRBV7-2 with TRBJ1-1; D is unclear. Germline CDR1 and CDR2: SGHTA and FQGNSA. V lost 3 bases and J 1 base, leaving 6 bases between the germline ends. CDR3 length equals 13 residues. This CDR3 is CASSFDWNTEAFF. DNA for the CDR3: TGTGCCAGCAGCTTTGACTGGAACACTGAAGCTTTCTTT.

The V and J genes are TRBV18 and TRBJ1-1, with 9 nucleotides matching TRBD1. Germline values: CDR1 KGHSH, CDR2 LQKENI. The CDR3 extends over 16 amino acids. The J segment lost 5 bases and the V segment lost 6 bases, leaving 13 bases of the junction unmatched. The CDR3 DNA is TGTGCCAGCTCCTGGACAGGGGCCGCCTTGGGGACTGAAGCTTTCTTT. As protein: CASSWTGAALGTEAFF.

The J gene is TRBJ1-4, the V gene TRBV5-1; the D is unclear. From germline, CDR1 is SGHRS and CDR2 YFSETQ. The CDR3 consists of 17 residues. V was pared by 0 bases and J by 3 bases, with 15 bases between. Written as DNA, the CDR3 is TGCGCCAGCAGCTTGGACCCATCAGGTGCCGCTAATGAAAAACTGTTTTTT. Encoded protein: CASSLDPSGAANEKLFF.

The chain carries TRBV19 and TRBJ1-4; the D gene is possibly TRBD1 (5 bases). The CDR3 length is 15 residues. Germline CDR1 reads LNHDA; CDR2 reads SQIVND (reference sequence). Trimming shortened V by 3 bases and J by 10 bases, and 18 bases separated the two germline ends. Here the CDR3 DNA reads TGTGCCAGTAGTATCCAAGTAGGGGAGGTAGCAAAACTGTTTTTT. Translating gives CASSIQVGEVAKLFF.

This clone was picked up many times. The chain is built from TRBV7-9 and TRBJ1-5; D might be TRBD1 (5 bases). Trimming pared 4 bases from V and 7 bases from J, leaving 14 bases between. The CDR3 contains 14 residues. In germline, CDR1 is SEHNR, CDR2 FQNEAQ (reference sequence). The CDR3 spells CASSSGGSWQPQHF. The CDR3, as DNA: TGTGCCAGCAGCTCGGGGGGGTCTTGGCAGCCCCAGCATTTT.

In this sample, this clone turned up once. V gene TRBV5-1 combines with J gene TRBJ2-1; no firm D call. CDR1 is SGHRS and CDR2 is YFSETQ in the germline V gene. Trimming took 1 base from V and 5 from J, leaving 7 bases between them. The CDR3 runs 13 residues. The DNA of the CDR3 is TGCGCCAGCAGCTTGAAGCAGGACAATGAGCAGTTCTTC. This encodes CASSLKQDNEQFF. The entire variable domain, with the rest obtained from reference TRBV5-1 and TRBJ2-1, is as follows: KAGVTQTPRYLIKTRGQQVTLSCSPISGHRSVSWYQQTPGQGLQFLFEYFSETQRNKGNFPGRFSGRQFSNSRSEMNVSTLELGDSALYLCASSLKQDNEQFFGPGTRLTVL.

This chain joins TRBV4-3 and TRBJ2-7; 7 bases line up with TRBD1. Looked up from germline, CDR1 is LGHNA and CDR2 is YSLEER. The CDR3 covers 17 residues. Losses at the gene ends were 1 base for V and 0 bases for J; bases not matched to a gene: 9. CDR3 in DNA: TGCGCCAGCAGCCAAGCCTTGGGGACAGTGAGCTCCTACGAGCAGTACTTC. Its protein is CASSQALGTVSSYEQYF.

J is TRBJ1-1 and V is TRBV11-2, with 7 bases fitting TRBD1. The V segment lost 5 bases and the J segment 0 bases; nucleotides outside the gene matches: 3. The germline CDR1 and CDR2 sequences are SGHAT and FQNNGV. The length of the CDR3 is 14 residues. The CDR3 DNA follows: TGTGCCAGCAGCCCGGGACAGATGAACACTGAAGCTTTCTTT. Translating it yields CASSPGQMNTEAFF.

The rearrangement links TRBV11-3 to TRBJ1-6; the D gene is possibly TRBD1 (6 bases). The CDR3 length is 13 residues. Looked up from germline, CDR1 is SGHNT and CDR2 is YENEEA. The germline V and J ends were trimmed by 5 bases and 8 bases, with 10 bases remaining between them. This chain's CDR3 is CASSKGGDSPLHF. The CDR3 coding sequence is TGTGCCAGCAGCAAAGGGGGAGATTCACCCCTCCACTTT.

This chain links TRBV7-3 with TRBJ1-3, with D possibly TRBD1 on 5 matching bases. Trimming left V 5 bases short and J 3 bases short, with 8 bases between. The CDR3 contains 13 residues. Germline V CDR1 and CDR2: SGHTA, FQGTGA. The CDR3 DNA is TGTGCCAGCAGCCAGGGATTTGGAAACACCATATATTTT. Protein: CASSQGFGNTIYF.

The V gene is TRBV6-5, the J gene TRBJ1-2; 7 bases are shared with TRBD1. Germline V gene data show CDR1 as MNHEY and CDR2 as SVGAGI. The J segment lost 8 bases and the V segment lost 8 bases, leaving 5 bases of the junction unmatched. The CDR3 consists of 11 residues. The CDR3: CASGQGEGYTF. The CDR3 DNA sequence: TGTGCCAGCGGTCAGGGGGAGGGCTACACCTTC.

This clone was detected a few times. V is TRBV7-6 and J is TRBJ2-7; D might be TRBD1 (6 bases). CDR1 is SGHVS, CDR2 FNYEAQ, per germline. V lost 0 bases and J 6 bases, leaving 12 bases between the germline ends. The CDR3 runs to 14 residues. CDR3 sequence: CASSLAARGTEQYF. The CDR3 DNA sequence: TGTGCCAGCAGCTTAGCGGCCAGGGGAACCGAGCAGTACTTC.

The chain is built from TRBV5-3 and TRBJ1-1; 9 bases match TRBD1. TRBV5-3 has ORF status, its function being uncertain. The length of the CDR3 is 16 residues. The J segment lost 3 bases and the V segment lost 3 bases, leaving 9 bases of the junction unmatched. In nucleotides, the CDR3 is TGTGCCAGAAGCTCGACCGGGACAGGGTTTGACACTGAAGCTTTCTTT. Protein: CARSSTGTGFDTEAFF.

This clone has just one count. The V and J genes are TRBV27 and TRBJ2-7; 10 bases are a match to TRBD1. The germline V gene encodes CDR1 MNHEY and CDR2 SMNVEV (reference sequence). The V segment lost 4 bases and the J segment 9 bases; nucleotides outside the gene matches: 9. The CDR3 is 14 residues long. CDR3 protein: CASSSGTGAMGQYF. CDR3 coding DNA: TGTGCCAGCAGTTCCGGGACAGGGGCTATGGGGCAGTACTTC.

The chain couples TRBV7-2 to TRBJ2-5, with D perhaps TRBD2 (6 bases). V dropped 5 bases and J dropped 5 bases, with 12 bases sitting between them. CDR1 SGHTA and CDR2 FQGNSA come from the germline V gene. The CDR3 length is 13 residues. The DNA of the CDR3 is TGTGCCAGCAGCCTGGACTACCGGGAGACCCAGTACTTC. Translating it yields CASSLDYRETQYF.

V gene TRBV3-1 (or the pseudogene TRBV3-2) combines with J gene TRBJ1-3, with no clear D. The CDR3 runs 12 residues. Trimming cost V 4 bases and J 9 bases, with 10 bases left between them. The germline V gene encodes CDR1 LGHDT and CDR2 YNNKEL (reference sequence). The CDR3 nucleotides read TGTGCCAGCAGCCCGCTCGTCGGCACCATATATTTT. Its translation is CASSPLVGTIYF.

The table lists this clone with a count of one. This rearrangement joins TRBV7-2 to TRBJ2-1; D gene uncertain. Trimming left V 3 bases short and J 2 bases short, with 11 bases between. Germline V gene data show CDR1 as SGHTA and CDR2 as FQGNSA. CDR3 length: 15 amino acids. CDR3 residues: CASSLEDSPYNEQFF. In nucleotides, the CDR3 is TGTGCCAGCAGCTTGGAAGACTCACCCTACAATGAGCAGTTCTTC.

CDR3 residues: CASSQGTIGTGSGEKLFF. The CDR3 DNA reads TGCGCCAGCAGCCAAGGGACGATTGGGACAGGGTCGGGTGAAAAACTGTTTTTT. The chain joins TRBV4-3 to TRBJ1-4, with 9 bases identical to TRBD1. The CDR3 contains 18 residues. The V segment lost 1 base and the J segment 7 bases; nucleotides outside the gene matches: 13. Per the germline V gene, CDR1 is LGHNA and CDR2 is YSLEER.

This chain uses TRBV21-1 with TRBJ1-1; the D call of TRBD1 is as the table states it, not checked on the DNA. TRBV21-1 corresponds to a pseudogene. The CDR3 runs 17 residues. In DNA, the CDR3 is TGTGCCAGCAGCAATTGGTTAACAGGTTCCCTGAACACTGAAGCTTTCTTT. Protein sequence: CASSNWLTGSLNTEAFF.

The chain is built from TRBV4-3 and TRBJ1-5; D not certain. With 0 bases removed from V and 6 bases from J, the gap between germline ends came to 6 bases. CDR1 LGHNA and CDR2 YSLEER come from the germline V gene. This CDR3 comprises 13 residues. This CDR3 is CASSQDSGQPQHF. CDR3 nucleotides: TGCGCCAGCAGCCAAGATAGCGGTCAGCCCCAGCATTTT.

The chain recombines TRBV18 with TRBJ2-3; D not resolved. From germline, CDR1 is KGHSH and CDR2 LQKENI. This CDR3 has 14 amino acids. V was clipped by 2 bases and J by 1 base, with 7 bases between them. This CDR3 is CASSPTVGTDTQYF. The CDR3 DNA reads TGTGCCAGCTCACCAACAGTGGGCACAGATACGCAGTATTTT.

This chain joins TRBV29-1 and TRBJ1-1, with TRBD1 matching 10 bases. The J segment lost 5 bases and the V segment lost 1 base, leaving 7 bases of the junction unmatched. From germline, CDR1 is SQVTM and CDR2 ANQGSEA. The CDR3 is 15 residues long. The DNA for the CDR3 is TGCAGCGTTGAAGGGTGGACAGGGGGAAAAACTGAAGCTTTCTTT. Translated, it gives CSVEGWTGGKTEAFF.